This TCR beta chain is from a study of human T cells and chemical hapten exposure. A few counts support this clonotype. Trimming cost V 4 bases and J 8 bases; bases outside gene matches: 6. The V gene's germline CDR1 is SGHNT and CDR2 YYREEE (reference sequence). The CDR3 is 13 amino acids. Each CDR3 protein is one row after TCRdb ran MiXCR on the RACE reads. The sample has some 330,000 distinct CDR3 sequences, 4.5% to 7% seen once. Documented time point: pre-sensitization, week 0. Sample treatment: therapeutic diphenylcyclopropenone sensitization with weekly scalp DPC. The TCR comes from a woman between 18 and 29 years old with alopecia areata. Some clones in this sample may be carry-over from other donors' samples. V gene TRBV5-4 combines with J gene TRBJ1-2, with 9 bases lining up with TRBD1. The material was whole blood, obtained in connection with sensitization to the hapten diphenylcyclopropenone (DPC). The chain's CDR3 is CASSPQGAGGYTF. In DNA form, the CDR3 reads TGTGCCAGCAGCCCACAGGGGGCGGGCGGCTACACCTTC.